Below are 26 T cell receptor beta chains sequenced from a single sample in a study of blood T cell repertoires in COVID-19. Profiled with immunoSEQ multiplex PCR; TCRdb holds only in-frame clones, not every one. The sample records 200,000 to 250,000 clones, nearly 90% being singletons. Material: peripheral blood. The receptors derive from a young woman who had recovered from COVID-19.

V gene TRBV9 combines with J gene TRBJ2-7; 8 bases map to TRBD2. The V and J ends lost 5 bases and 5 bases, in that order; junction bases with no gene match: 6. This CDR3 is 13 amino acids long. The V gene's germline CDR1 is SGDLS and CDR2 YYNGEE. The CDR3 region has the DNA TGTGCCAGCAGTGGGACTAGGAGCGACGAGCAGTACTTC. It yields the protein CASSGTRSDEQYF.

The chain uses TRBV5-1 and TRBJ1-1, with 7 bases aligning to TRBD1. CDR1 SGHRS and CDR2 YFSETQ come from the germline V gene. Unmatched junction bases numbered 6, after V lost 6 bases and J lost 4 bases. The CDR3 consists of 13 residues. The CDR3 nucleotides read TGCGCCAGCAACGTAGGGGACAGCACTGAAGCTTTCTTT. Its translation is CASNVGDSTEAFF.

The CDR3 sequence: CASSYLSGTGRILISYEQYF. Written as DNA, the CDR3 is TGTGCCAGCAGTTATTTATCGGGGACAGGGCGTATTCTCATCTCCTACGAGCAGTACTTC. The rearrangement links TRBV6-2 or TRBV6-3 to TRBJ2-7; 9 bases match TRBD1. This CDR3 comprises 20 residues. With V trimmed by 3 bases and J by 0 bases, 18 bases remained unmatched. Germline CDR1 is MNHEY and CDR2 is SVGEGT.

V is TRBV6-5 and J is TRBJ2-1; weak D call: TRBD2 (6 bases). This CDR3 comprises 15 residues. CDR1 MNHEY and CDR2 SVGAGI come from the germline V gene. Trimming cost V 5 bases and J 9 bases, with 20 bases left between them. The CDR3 here is CASSLTSWIGGEQFF. The DNA for the CDR3 is TGTGCCAGCAGTCTAACTAGCTGGATCGGTGGTGAGCAGTTCTTC.

The chain combines TRBV6-2 or TRBV6-3 with TRBJ1-6; D may be TRBD1 (6 bases). Trimming cost V 5 bases and J 6 bases, with 14 bases left between them. CDR3 length: 15 residues. The germline V gene encodes CDR1 MNHEY and CDR2 SVGEGT. CDR3 residues: CASSSPGTPNSPLHF. CDR3 nucleotide sequence: TGTGCCAGCAGTAGCCCGGGGACACCTAATTCACCCCTCCACTTT.

This CDR3 reads CAWSPKGQGAYYEQYF. The CDR3, as DNA: TGTGCCTGGAGTCCGAAAGGACAGGGCGCCTACTACGAGCAGTACTTC. The rearrangement joins TRBV30 to TRBJ2-7, with 8 bases identical to TRBD1. Trimming cost V 2 bases and J 3 bases; bases outside gene matches: 12. The CDR3 is 16 residues long. Looked up from germline, CDR1 is GTSNPN and CDR2 is SVGIG (reference sequence).

The chain combines TRBV7-3 with TRBJ1-2, with D perhaps TRBD1 (5 bases). There are 16 residues in the CDR3. V shed 0 bases and J shed 3 bases, with 14 bases lying between them. The germline V gene encodes CDR1 SGHTA and CDR2 FQGTGA. CDR3 sequence reads: CASSLTFRGRDYGYTF. CDR3 nucleotides: TGTGCCAGCAGCTTAACTTTTCGCGGCAGGGACTATGGCTACACCTTC.

This clone was observed once. The chain is built from TRBV28 and TRBJ1-3, with 7 bases matching TRBD1. The CDR3 totals 16 residues. V lost 4 bases, J lost 0 bases, and 6 bases stayed unmatched. Germline-derived CDR1 and CDR2 are MDHEN and SYDVKM. Here the CDR3 reads CASSSGTAYSGNTIYF. The CDR3 bases are TGTGCCAGCAGTTCCGGGACAGCTTACTCTGGAAACACCATATATTTT. Filled out from reference TRBV28 and TRBJ1-3, the complete variable domain reads DVKVTQSSRYLVKRTGEKVFLECVQDMDHENMFWYRQDPGLGLRLIYFSYDVKMKEKGDIPEGYSVSREKKERFSLILESASTNQTSMYLCASSSGTAYSGNTIYFGEGSWLTVV.

This chain connects TRBV4-2 to TRBJ2-3; the match to TRBD2 covers 7 bases. In germline, CDR1 is LGHNA, CDR2 YNFKEQ. This CDR3 contains 15 residues. Trimming cost V 1 base and J 4 bases; bases outside gene matches: 5. CDR3 sequence: CASSQGEGGADTQYF. In DNA form, the CDR3 reads TGTGCCAGCAGCCAAGGGGAGGGCGGGGCAGATACGCAGTATTTT.

The V gene is TRBV4-3, the J gene TRBJ1-5; 10 bases agree with TRBD1. The germline CDR1 and CDR2 sequences are LGHNA and YSLEER. The length of the CDR3 is 17 residues. Trimming took 0 bases from V and 5 from J; bases not matched to a gene: 7. CDR3 DNA: TGCGCCAGCAGCCAAGATAAAAACGACAGGGGGCATCAGCCCCAGCATTTT. This translates into CASSQDKNDRGHQPQHF.

The chain joins TRBV20-1 to TRBJ1-1; D is unclear. CDR1 and CDR2 (germline): DFQATT, SNEGSKA (reference sequence). The CDR3 covers 10 residues. Trimming shortened V by 7 bases and J by 5 bases, and 8 bases separated the two germline ends. The CDR3 loop is CSVRRTEAFF. The CDR3 DNA follows: TGCAGTGTCCGGCGGACTGAAGCTTTCTTT.

This rearrangement joins TRBV4-3 to TRBJ1-1; tentatively, D is TRBD1 (5 bases). V lost 0 bases to trimming and J lost 5 bases, with 13 bases between them. CDR3 size: 15 residues. The V gene's germline CDR1 is LGHNA and CDR2 YSLEER. As DNA, the CDR3 is TGCGCCAGCAGCCAAGATCTTCGGGGGGGGACTGAAGCTTTCTTT. Translated, it gives CASSQDLRGGTEAFF.

This chain connects TRBV6-2 or TRBV6-3 to TRBJ2-1; D call uncertain. CDR1 MNHEY and CDR2 SVGEGT come from the germline V gene. This CDR3 spans 13 amino acids. Trimming took 5 bases from V and 5 from J, leaving 10 bases between them. Here the CDR3 DNA reads TGTGCCAGCAGTCCCACCCGGGACAATGAGCAGTTCTTC. As protein: CASSPTRDNEQFF.

This clone has just a few counts. The chain couples TRBV18 to TRBJ2-7; the match to TRBD2 covers 8 bases. V was clipped by 3 bases and J by 3 bases; unmatched bases: 10. This CDR3 is built from 16 residues. In germline, CDR1 is KGHSH, CDR2 LQKENI. The CDR3 loop reads CASSPGLEGGVYEQYF. The CDR3, as DNA: TGTGCCAGCTCACCGGGACTAGAGGGAGGGGTCTACGAGCAGTACTTC.

This clone was found once. The V gene is TRBV11-1, the J gene TRBJ2-1; D unresolved. V lost 2 bases to trimming and J lost 6 bases, with 8 bases between them. The germline CDR1 and CDR2 sequences are SGHAT and FQDESV (reference sequence). CDR3 length: 13 amino acids. This chain's CDR3 is CASSLSRRNEQFF. The CDR3, as DNA: TGTGCCAGCAGCTTATCCAGGCGCAATGAGCAGTTCTTC.

J is TRBJ2-6 and V is TRBV7-9, with a tentative D call TRBD2 (6 bases). Germline V gene sequence: CDR1 SEHNR, CDR2 FQNEAQ (reference sequence). Trimming pared 5 bases from V and 0 bases from J, leaving 8 bases between. The CDR3 spans 15 residues. The CDR3 here is CASSPGGSGANVLTF. In nucleotides, the CDR3 is TGTGCCAGCAGCCCCGGGGGCTCTGGGGCCAACGTCCTGACTTTC.

This chain joins TRBV6-5 and TRBJ1-1; D is uncertain. The germline CDR1 and CDR2 sequences are MNHEY and SVGAGI. The CDR3 covers 13 residues. The V end lost 2 bases, the J end lost 5 bases, and 9 bases lay between the germline ends. CDR3 DNA: TGTGCCAGCAGTTACATGGAGGGAACTGAAGCTTTCTTT. It encodes CASSYMEGTEAFF.

This chain links TRBV6-5 with TRBJ1-1, with a tentative D call TRBD1 (5 bases). The CDR3 covers 13 residues. With 4 bases removed from V and 4 bases from J, the gap between germline ends came to 10 bases. Germline CDR1 MNHEY, CDR2 SVGAGI. As DNA, the CDR3 is TGTGCCAGCAGTTGGGCGGGGGGCACTGAAGCTTTCTTT. Amino acid sequence: CASSWAGGTEAFF.

The rearrangement uses TRBV5-1 and TRBJ1-1, with D unresolved. The CDR3 is 15 amino acids. Germline V gives CDR1 SGHRS, CDR2 YFSETQ. V dropped 0 bases and J dropped 1 base, with 10 bases sitting between them. The CDR3 DNA follows: TGCGCCAGCAGCTTGGTAGCCACCCAGAACACTGAAGCTTTCTTT. Amino acid sequence: CASSLVATQNTEAFF.

Here the CDR3 DNA reads TGTGCCAGCAGCTTCCCTAGCGACTCTAGCACAGATACGCAGTATTTT. Protein product: CASSFPSDSSTDTQYF. The rearrangement uses TRBV7-3 and TRBJ2-3; maybe TRBD2 (6 bases). The CDR3 consists of 16 residues. The V end was cut by 3 bases, the J end by 0 bases, with 13 bases between. Germline V CDR1 and CDR2: SGHTA, FQGTGA.

The chain joins TRBV13 to TRBJ1-4; D is undetermined. The CDR3 is made up of 14 amino acids. Germline V gene data show CDR1 as PRHDT and CDR2 as FYEKMQ (reference sequence). V shed 0 bases and J shed 5 bases, with 7 bases lying between them. DNA for the CDR3: TGTGCCAGCAGCTTAGGACAGATAAATGAAAAACTGTTTTTT. This codes for CASSLGQINEKLFF. The full variable domain, its missing parts supplied by reference TRBV13 and TRBJ1-4, is AAGVIQSPRHLIKEKRETATLKCYPIPRHDTVYWYQQGPGQDPQFLISFYEKMQSDKGSIPDRFSAQQFSDYHSELNMSSLELGDSALYFCASSLGQINEKLFFGSGTQLSVL.

The V gene is TRBV11-2, the J gene TRBJ2-1; 7 positions match TRBD1. The germline V gene encodes CDR1 SGHAT and CDR2 FQNNGV. There are 16 residues in the CDR3. The trim removed 2 bases at V and 0 bases at J, leaving 4 bases unmatched. The CDR3 is CASSLTAGGSYNEQFF. The CDR3 DNA follows: TGTGCCAGCAGCTTAACGGCAGGGGGCTCCTACAATGAGCAGTTCTTC. Drawing the rest from reference TRBV11-2 and TRBJ2-1, the complete variable domain is EAGVAQSPRYKIIEKRQSVAFWCNPISGHATLYWYQQILGQGPKLLIQFQNNGVVDDSQLPKDRFSAERLKGVDSTLKIQPAKLEDSAVYLCASSLTAGGSYNEQFFGPGTRLTVL.

The chain is built from TRBV30 and TRBJ1-4; D may be TRBD1 (5 bases). The CDR3 length is 13 residues. Germline V CDR1 and CDR2: GTSNPN, SVGIG (reference sequence). V lost 2 bases and J 2 bases, leaving 6 bases between the germline ends. CDR3 DNA sequence: TGTGCCTGGAGTCGACAGACTAATGAAAAACTGTTTTTT. Translating gives CAWSRQTNEKLFF.

The chain recombines TRBV27 with TRBJ2-5, with 10 bases aligning to TRBD2. CDR3 length equals 17 residues. Germline V lookup: CDR1 MNHEY, CDR2 SMNVEV (reference sequence). V shed 5 bases and J 5 bases; nucleotides not matched to a gene: 14. CDR3 amino acids: CASSLLSGTSVEETQYF. CDR3 DNA sequence: TGTGCCAGCAGTCTGTTATCCGGGACTAGCGTTGAGGAGACCCAGTACTTC.

The chain carries TRBV2 and TRBJ1-3, with D tentatively TRBD1 (6 bases). Germline V gene sequence: CDR1 SNHLY, CDR2 FYNNEI. The V end lost 7 bases, the J end lost 4 bases, and 8 bases lay between the germline ends. CDR3 length: 12 amino acids. The CDR3 DNA reads TGTGCCAGCAACAGGGAGGGAAACACCATATATTTT. Its protein is CASNREGNTIYF.

The J gene is TRBJ2-7, the V gene TRBV18; the match to TRBD2 covers 9 bases. This CDR3 is built from 16 residues. Germline loops: CDR1 KGHSH, CDR2 LQKENI. V dropped 5 bases and J dropped 0; count of bases not matched to a gene: 8. As DNA, the CDR3 is TGTGCCAGCTCAGTACTTAGCGGGAGCTTCTCCTACGAGCAGTACTTC. This sequence encodes CASSVLSGSFSYEQYF.